This T cell receptor beta chain was recovered during a study of shared clonotypes between healthy human individuals. The table came from immunoSEQ multiplex PCR; TCRdb's copy has only in-frame clones and leaves some out. The sample consists of approximately 2.5 million clones, approximately 90% of them appearing once. Trimming left V 3 bases short and J 10 bases short, with 16 bases between. CDR1 and CDR2 (germline): KGHSH, LQKENI. There are 15 residues in the CDR3. The count of this clone is one. The V call is TRBV18, the J call TRBJ1-6; a weak D match, TRBD1 (5 bases). The TCR sequence derives from a man aged 18 to 35 in good health. The sequencing sample was made of naive CD4+ T cells sorted from blood. Documented subset: CD45RA+ positively selected. The CDR3 DNA is TGTGCCAGCTCACCTGACAGACCAATGGGGTCACCCCTCCACTTT. Encoded protein: CASSPDRPMGSPLHF.